The TCR beta chain under discussion was sequenced for a study of blood T cell repertoires in COVID-19. The wider study: The samples span acute and convalescent COVID-19 from the United States, Italy and Spain. PBMCs, B-cell-depleted T cells, or T cells were the source of the cDNA or gDNA that made up the material.

In the original workflow: Researchers report that nucleated cell counts were estimated from reference gene primer amplification. Profiling relied on immunoSEQ multiplex PCR, and the TCRdb table lists in-frame clones only, not all of them. From that table come the V and J calls and clone size; the DNA was used to work out D and trimming. This sample has around 130,000 clones; more than 85% occur once, and the top ten carry under 7%. The receptor comes from a human donor in a cohort sampled during active COVID-19. Sequenced input: peripheral blood.

CDR3 amino acids: CASSQAGTGPSGYTF. The CDR3 DNA reads as TGTGCCAGCAGCCAAGCAGGGACAGGGCCCAGTGGCTACACCTTC. V and J are TRBV3-1 (or the pseudogene TRBV3-2) and TRBJ1-2; 9 nucleotides line up with TRBD1. V lost 1 base, J lost 7 bases, and 7 bases stayed unmatched. Per the germline V gene, CDR1 is LGHDT and CDR2 is YNNKEL (reference sequence). The CDR3 is 15 residues long.